These 22 T cell receptor beta chains came from one sample sequenced in a study of T cells in Graves' hyperthyroidism and ophthalmopathy. Amplification targeted TCR beta CDR3 regions from RNA transcripts. HTBI primers were used for first-round RT-PCR of the TCR CDR3. MiXCR was run by TCRdb on the multiplex PCR reads, yielding one entry per CDR3 protein. The sample yields roughly 380,000 distinct CDR3 sequences, around 14% seen once. The sequenced material came from blood. Receptors originate from a woman aged 55 to 70 with Graves' hyperthyroidism.

CDR3 nucleotide sequence: TGTGCCAGCAGCTTACCGGACAGGGGCGACGAGCAGTTCTTC. Its protein product is CASSLPDRGDEQFF. This rearrangement joins TRBV11-2 to TRBJ2-1; 9 positions match TRBD1. Trimming cost V 2 bases and J 10 bases; bases outside gene matches: 6. CDR1 and CDR2 from the germline V gene are SGHAT and FQNNGV. The CDR3 loop spans 14 amino acids.

This rearrangement joins TRBV10-1 to TRBJ2-1; TRBD2 agrees at 8 bases. V gave up 5 bases and J gave up 8 bases; unmatched junction bases: 8. Per the germline V gene, CDR1 is WNHNN and CDR2 is SYGVQD (reference sequence). The CDR3 is made up of 14 amino acids. The CDR3 region has the DNA TGCGCCAGCAGTCCCGGGACTAGGCTCGATGAGCAGTTCTTC. Its protein is CASSPGTRLDEQFF.

Comments on this clonotype: Sequence at one end of the junction differs from germline and may be a read error. The chain has TRBV11-2 and TRBJ2-1; D remains ambiguous. CDR1 is SGHAT and CDR2 is FQNNGV in the germline V gene. This CDR3 contains 13 residues. The CDR3 DNA follows: TGTGCTAGCAGCCCCCGTCCCGATGAGACCCAGTTCTTC. Protein product: CASSPRPDETQFF. The full variable domain, in which reference TRBV11-2 and TRBJ2-1 provide the parts outside the CDR3, is EAGVAQSPRYKIIEKRQSVAFWCNPISGHATLYWYQQILGQGPKLLIQFQNNGVVDDSQLPKDRFSAERLKGVDSTLKIQPAKLEDSAVYLCASSPRPDETQFFGPGTRLTVL.

This clonotype was counted ten times or more. The gene calls are TRBV24-1 and TRBJ2-2; 7 bases line up with TRBD1. After removal of 7 bases from V and 0 bases from J, the junction contained 1 base not matched to a gene. This CDR3 has 14 amino acids. The V gene's germline CDR1 is KGHDR and CDR2 SFDVKD. DNA of the CDR3: TGTGCCACCAGGGGGACAGCGAACACCGGGGAGCTGTTTTTT. It encodes CATRGTANTGELFF.

The chain carries TRBV7-9 and TRBJ2-7; D is unresolved. Trimming cost V 1 base and J 0 bases, with 7 bases left between them. CDR1 is SEHNR and CDR2 is FQNEAQ in the germline V gene (reference sequence). The CDR3 runs to 14 residues. DNA of the CDR3: TGTGCCAGCAGCTTAGTGGGCGACTCCTACGAGCAGTACTTC. Translation gives CASSLVGDSYEQYF.

This clonotype was counted many times. The chain is built from TRBV10-3 and TRBJ2-3; 14 nucleotides match TRBD2. After removal of 2 bases from V and 1 base from J, the junction contained 2 bases not matched to a gene. The CDR3 length is 17 residues. Per germline, CDR1 ENHRY and CDR2 SYGVKD. In DNA form, the CDR3 reads TGTGCCATCAGTGAGCCGACTAGCGGGGGGGGCACAGATACGCAGTATTTT. Translation: CAISEPTSGGGTDTQYF.

This chain links TRBV20-1 with TRBJ2-3; D unclear. Germline-derived CDR1 and CDR2 are DFQATT and SNEGSKA (reference sequence). V lost 1 base and J 6 bases, leaving 14 bases between the germline ends. The CDR3 consists of 14 residues. DNA of the CDR3: TGCAGTGCTAGAGTCCCGGCCGCCGCGGATACGCAGTATTTT. Protein product: CSARVPAAADTQYF.

The chain combines TRBV28 with TRBJ1-2; 8 nucleotides agree with TRBD1. The CDR3 covers 14 residues. Trimming cost V 3 bases and J 8 bases; bases outside gene matches: 8. Germline-derived CDR1 and CDR2 are MDHEN and SYDVKM. The CDR3 sequence is CASSFTDRGSGYTF. The CDR3, as DNA: TGTGCCAGCAGTTTCACCGACAGGGGAAGCGGCTACACCTTC.

The chain carries TRBV5-6 and TRBJ2-7, with D perhaps TRBD1 or TRBD2 (5 bases each). V was pared by 0 bases and J by 6 bases, with 16 bases between. The CDR3 totals 15 residues. Germline CDR1 and CDR2: SGHDT and YYEEEE. CDR3 loop: CASSLAAGAQVEQYF. The CDR3 DNA follows: TGTGCCAGCAGCTTGGCCGCCGGGGCACAGGTCGAGCAGTACTTC.

This clonotype has more than one count but fewer than ten. The V call is TRBV20-1, the J call TRBJ1-1, with TRBD1 matching 10 bases. Looked up from germline, CDR1 is DFQATT and CDR2 is SNEGSKA (reference sequence). CDR3 size: 14 residues. The ends lost 4 bases at V and 3 bases at J; junction bases unmatched: 5. CDR3 in amino acids: CSAIRTGGYTEAFF. CDR3 DNA: TGCAGTGCTATTAGGACAGGGGGATACACTGAAGCTTTCTTT.

This clonotype was seen just once. The rearrangement uses TRBV19 and TRBJ1-2; D call uncertain. The CDR3 is made up of 14 amino acids. V lost 4 bases and J 4 bases, leaving 13 bases between the germline ends. Germline loops: CDR1 LNHDA, CDR2 SQIVND (reference sequence). CDR3: CASSKDEFTYGYTF. CDR3 bases: TGTGCCAGTAGTAAAGACGAGTTTACCTATGGCTACACCTTC.

The chain joins TRBV7-9 to TRBJ2-4, with 10 bases fitting TRBD2. V gave up 4 bases and J gave up 2 bases; unmatched junction bases: 11. Looked up from germline, CDR1 is SEHNR and CDR2 is FQNEAQ (reference sequence). The length of the CDR3 is 18 residues. DNA for the CDR3: TGTGCCAGCAGCTATCCACCCCGACTAGCGGGTTCCAAAAACATTCAGTACTTC. It codes for CASSYPPRLAGSKNIQYF.

This clonotype was found many times. CDR3 coding DNA: TGTGCCAGCAGTGAAGGTCGGCAGGGTCGTGGCTACACCTTC. This translates into CASSEGRQGRGYTF. J is TRBJ1-2 and V is TRBV2; D is perhaps TRBD1 (5 bases). The germline CDR1 and CDR2 sequences are SNHLY and FYNNEI. The CDR3 has 14 residues. V was pared by 1 base and J by 7 bases, with 13 bases between.

The chain is built from TRBV20-1 and TRBJ2-5, with D unresolved. V was pared by 0 bases and J by 0 bases, with 5 bases between. The CDR3 is 13 amino acids. CDR1 DFQATT and CDR2 SNEGSKA come from the germline V gene (reference sequence). CDR3 residues: CSAREANQETQYF. The DNA for the CDR3 is TGCAGTGCTAGAGAGGCCAACCAAGAGACCCAGTACTTC.

Many counts were recorded for this clonotype. The rearrangement uses TRBV5-1 and TRBJ1-1; D is perhaps TRBD1 (5 bases). There are 11 residues in the CDR3. Germline lookup yields CDR1 SGHRS and CDR2 YFSETQ. V was shortened by 7 bases and J by 2 bases, with 6 bases between the two germline ends. Written as DNA, the CDR3 is TGCGCCAGCCGGGACAACACTGAAGCTTTCTTT. As protein: CASRDNTEAFF.

This clonotype was seen at least ten times. The chain links TRBV6-1 to TRBJ2-7; TRBD1 matches 7 bases. Germline CDR1 reads MNHNS; CDR2 reads SASEGT. V shed 5 bases, J shed 4 bases, and the junction held 14 bases outside the gene matches. This CDR3 has 16 residues. The CDR3 bases are TGTGCCAGCAGTTATTCTCCGGACAGGTTGTTTTACGAGCAGTACTTC. Protein: CASSYSPDRLFYEQYF.

This clonotype was seen repeatedly, ten times or more. This sequence joins TRBV20-1 and TRBJ2-3; 11 nucleotides align to TRBD2. The CDR3 is 17 residues long. Germline loops: CDR1 DFQATT, CDR2 SNEGSKA (reference sequence). Germline trimming cut 0 bases from V and 2 bases from J; bases unmatched to any gene: 7. CDR3 sequence reads: CSARDWLAGGSTDTQYF. DNA for the CDR3: TGCAGTGCTAGAGATTGGCTAGCGGGAGGATCCACAGATACGCAGTATTTT.

This clonotype was seen repeatedly, ten times or more. V and J are TRBV5-1 and TRBJ2-1, with TRBD2 identical over 7 bases. CDR3 size: 16 residues. The germline V gene has CDR1 SGHRS and CDR2 YFSETQ. The trim removed 0 bases at V and 3 bases at J, leaving 6 bases unmatched. In nucleotides, the CDR3 is TGCGCCAGCAGCTTGGGTCTAGCGGTAATCTACAATGAGCAGTTCTTC. Translated: CASSLGLAVIYNEQFF.

There are many counts of this clonotype. The chain recombines TRBV28 with TRBJ2-3, with 8 bases fitting TRBD2. The CDR3 extends over 14 amino acids. V lost 3 bases and J lost 4; bases outside the gene matches: 3. Germline V lookup: CDR1 MDHEN, CDR2 SYDVKM. The CDR3 region is CASSFGRASDTQYF. The CDR3 coding sequence is TGTGCCAGCAGTTTCGGGAGGGCCTCAGATACGCAGTATTTT.

This clonotype has at least ten counts. The genes are TRBV7-9 and TRBJ2-1; TRBD2 might be the D (6 bases). Germline V gives CDR1 SEHNR, CDR2 FQNEAQ (reference sequence). CDR3 length: 15 amino acids. The V gene lost 5 bases and the J gene lost 9 bases, with 20 bases spanning the gap. CDR3 sequence reads: CASSDSRTTSSEQFF. In DNA, the CDR3 is TGTGCCAGCAGCGACAGCAGGACTACCTCGTCTGAGCAGTTCTTC.

At least ten counts were recorded for this clonotype. The chain recombines TRBV6-6 with TRBJ2-3, with D unclear. V lost 2 bases to trimming and J lost 5 bases, with 20 bases between them. CDR3 length: 17 amino acids. Germline V CDR1 and CDR2: MNHNY, SVGAGI (reference sequence). The CDR3 sequence: CASSYQHLRTNLDTQYF. CDR3 nucleotides: TGTGCCAGCAGTTACCAGCACCTGCGAACTAACCTAGATACGCAGTATTTT.

This chain links TRBV24-1 with TRBJ2-1; 12 nucleotides agree with TRBD2. CDR1 KGHDR and CDR2 SFDVKD come from the germline V gene. V shed 5 bases, J shed 6 bases, and the junction held 10 bases outside the gene matches. The CDR3 has 17 amino acids. The CDR3 loop reads CATSGPPLAGGPNEQFF. The CDR3 nucleotides read TGTGCCACCAGTGGGCCGCCGCTAGCGGGAGGGCCCAATGAGCAGTTCTTC.